These 19 T cell receptor beta chains came from one sample sequenced in a study of cytomegalovirus exposure and HLA in healthy donors. The primer mix had 60 Vbeta and 13 Jbeta primers. Using immunoSEQ multiplex PCR, the repertoire was profiled, and TCRdb retains in-frame clones only, with some absent. The sample contains some 140,000 clones, around four fifths of which appear only once. Sequences were obtained from PBMCs. These receptors were collected from a young man in good health.

This clone has more than one count but fewer than ten. The chain employs TRBV5-1 and TRBJ1-2; the match to TRBD1 covers 8 bases. There are 13 residues in the CDR3. The J segment lost 2 bases and the V segment lost 3 bases, leaving 0 bases of the junction unmatched. Germline-derived CDR1 and CDR2 are SGHRS and YFSETQ. CDR3 in DNA: TGCGCCAGCAGCTGGGACAGGAACTATGGCTACACCTTC. Its protein product is CASSWDRNYGYTF.

CDR3 bases: TGTGCCATCAGGCGGGAGCCCCAAGAGACCCAGTACTTC. Its translation is CAIRREPQETQYF. The gene calls are TRBV10-3 and TRBJ2-5; TRBD2 aligns across 7 bases. Germline CDR1 reads ENHRY; CDR2 reads SYGVKD. This CDR3 comprises 13 residues. V was clipped by 6 bases and J by 1 base; unmatched bases: 2.

This chain joins TRBV4-1 and TRBJ2-7; 9 bases fit TRBD1. Germline V gives CDR1 MGHRA, CDR2 YSYEKL. V was pared by 0 bases and J by 5 bases, with 8 bases of the junction left unmatched. The CDR3 is 16 amino acids. The DNA of the CDR3 is TGCGCCAGCAGCCAAGACCCGACAGGGGGTAATGACGAGCAGTACTTC. Amino acids: CASSQDPTGGNDEQYF.

The chain employs TRBV5-1 and TRBJ2-1; 8 bases agree with TRBD1. Germline CDR1 is SGHRS and CDR2 is YFSETQ. V shed 3 bases and J 5 bases; nucleotides not matched to a gene: 7. CDR3 length: 15 amino acids. This CDR3 is CASSWTGQADNEQFF. DNA for the CDR3: TGCGCCAGCAGCTGGACGGGACAGGCAGACAATGAGCAGTTCTTC. Together with reference TRBV5-1 and TRBJ2-1, the CDR3 gives the full variable domain: KAGVTQTPRYLIKTRGQQVTLSCSPISGHRSVSWYQQTPGQGLQFLFEYFSETQRNKGNFPGRFSGRQFSNSRSEMNVSTLELGDSALYLCASSWTGQADNEQFFGPGTRLTVL.

The chain has TRBV21-1 and TRBJ1-4. TRBV21-1 is a pseudogene locus. The CDR3 consists of 17 residues. The CDR3 is CASSVPRFWCRGEKLFF. The CDR3 bases are TGTGCCAGCAGCGTGCCTAGATTTTGGTGCCGAGGGGAAAAACTGTTTTTT.

The gene calls are TRBV7-2 and TRBJ2-5; perhaps TRBD1 as D (5 bases). The ends were cut back, 6 bases at V and 3 bases at J, with 14 bases in the middle. The CDR3 is made up of 14 amino acids. CDR1 is SGHTA and CDR2 is FQGNSA in the germline V gene. The CDR3 here is CASSHLGAEETQYF. The CDR3 nucleotides read TGTGCCAGCAGTCATTTAGGGGCCGAAGAGACCCAGTACTTC. The whole variable domain, filled in from reference TRBV7-2 and TRBJ2-5, reads GAGVSQSPSNKVTEKGKDVELRCDPISGHTALYWYRQSLGQGLEFLIYFQGNSAPDKSGLPSDRFSAERTGGSVSTLTIQRTQQEDSAVYLCASSHLGAEETQYFGPGTRLLVL.

The chain joins TRBV5-4 to TRBJ2-3; 8 bases are shared with TRBD2. Germline V gene sequence: CDR1 SGHNT, CDR2 YYREEE (reference sequence). The CDR3 sequence is 15 residues long. After removal of 3 bases from V and 4 bases from J, the junction contained 7 bases not matched to a gene. The CDR3 region is CASSWGTSFSDTQYF. The CDR3, as DNA: TGTGCCAGCAGCTGGGGGACTAGTTTTTCAGATACGCAGTATTTT. The full variable domain, completed using reference TRBV5-4 and TRBJ2-3, is ETGVTQSPTHLIKTRGQQVTLRCSSQSGHNTVSWYQQALGQGPQFIFQYYREEENGRGNFPPRFSGLQFPNYSSELNVNALELDDSALYLCASSWGTSFSDTQYFGPGTRLTVL.

The V gene is TRBV5-8, the J gene TRBJ2-1; a weak D match, TRBD2 (5 bases). The CDR3 has 15 amino acids. Germline CDR1 SGHTS, CDR2 YDEGEE. V was clipped by 1 base and J by 4 bases, with 12 bases between them. In nucleotides, the CDR3 is TGTGCCAGCAGCTTGTACTCGGGGTATTACAATGAGCAGTTCTTC. Amino acids: CASSLYSGYYNEQFF.

Points on this clone: The germline gene is not matched at one end of the junction; a read error may be the cause. The chain joins TRBV7-9 to TRBJ1-5; no clear D. The CDR3 contains 12 residues. Germline V gene data show CDR1 as SEHNR and CDR2 as FQNEAQ (reference sequence). The CDR3 is CSSSLAGAPQHF. The CDR3 DNA follows: TGTTCCAGCAGTCTAGCCGGCGCGCCCCAGCATTTT.

V usage is TRBV6-1 and J usage is TRBJ1-1; perhaps TRBD1 as D (6 bases). Germline-derived CDR1 and CDR2 are MNHNS and SASEGT. This CDR3 spans 14 amino acids. Trimming took off 4 bases at V and 4 bases at J, with 13 bases between the two ends. The CDR3 here is CASSVQGGGTEAFF. The DNA for the CDR3 is TGTGCCAGCAGTGTACAGGGAGGGGGCACTGAAGCTTTCTTT.

Concerning this clone: This sample also contains other DNA sequences that code for the same CDR3. The rearrangement links TRBV4-1 to TRBJ1-2; no firm D call. From germline, CDR1 is MGHRA and CDR2 YSYEKL. CDR3 length: 13 amino acids. The V end lost 2 bases, the J end lost 4 bases, and 8 bases lay between the germline ends. CDR3 protein: CASSQSGGYGYTF. The CDR3 nucleotides read TGCGCCAGCAGCCAATCCGGCGGCTATGGCTACACCTTC.

V gene TRBV29-1 combines with J gene TRBJ2-5, with TRBD2 identical over 11 bases. The DNA matches TRBJ2-7 better at its end, which makes the J call doubtful. CDR1 SQVTM and CDR2 ANQGSEA come from the germline V gene. The CDR3 runs 13 residues. The CDR3 here is CSVAGTSGYEQYF. The CDR3 nucleotides are TGCAGCGTAGCCGGGACTAGCGGATACGAGCAGTACTTC.

This chain links TRBV11-3 with TRBJ2-3, with TRBD2 matching over 11 bases. CDR3 size: 16 residues. V lost 2 bases, J lost 0 bases, and 1 base stayed unmatched. The V gene's germline CDR1 is SGHNT and CDR2 YENEEA. The CDR3 spells CASSLRTSGSTDTQYF. The CDR3 DNA sequence: TGTGCCAGCAGCTTACGGACTAGCGGGAGCACAGATACGCAGTATTTT.

Remarks on this clone: Relative to the germline gene, one junction end is altered; a read error may explain this. The rearrangement links TRBV7-9 to TRBJ2-7, with unresolved D. Germline lookup yields CDR1 SEHNR and CDR2 FQNEAQ (reference sequence). This CDR3 has 14 residues. The CDR3 sequence is CSSSASQASYEQYF. CDR3 nucleotide sequence: TGTTCCAGCAGCGCCAGCCAGGCCTCCTACGAGCAGTACTTC.

This chain joins TRBV9 and TRBJ2-3; 7 bases align to TRBD2. This CDR3 is built from 15 residues. Trimming cost V 4 bases and J 4 bases; bases outside gene matches: 9. CDR1 is SGDLS and CDR2 is YYNGEE in the germline V gene. The CDR3 sequence: CASSIRTSKSDTQYF. The DNA for the CDR3 is TGTGCCAGCAGCATACGGACTAGTAAGTCAGATACGCAGTATTTT. Full variable domain (remainder filled in from reference TRBV9 and TRBJ2-3): DSGVTQTPKHLITATGQRVTLRCSPRSGDLSVYWYQQSLDQGLQFLIQYYNGEERAKGNILERFSAQQFPDLHSELNLSSLELGDSALYFCASSIRTSKSDTQYFGPGTRLTVL.

The chain recombines TRBV27 with TRBJ1-5, with 7 bases lining up with TRBD1. The CDR3 consists of 14 residues. Germline trimming cut 6 bases from V and 4 bases from J; bases unmatched to any gene: 6. The V gene's germline CDR1 is MNHEY and CDR2 SMNVEV (reference sequence). The CDR3 region is CASSPTGSNQPQHF. CDR3 DNA: TGTGCCAGCAGCCCGACAGGGTCTAATCAGCCCCAGCATTTT.

This clone was detected a few times. The chain is built from TRBV2 and TRBJ1-2; D is undetermined. CDR3 length: 14 residues. CDR1 SNHLY and CDR2 FYNNEI come from the germline V gene. Trimming took 8 bases from V and 3 from J, leaving 16 bases between them. The CDR3 region has the DNA TGTGCCAGCCGGCGGGAGTCTGGATACTATGGCTACACCTTC. It yields the protein CASRRESGYYGYTF.

This clone is judged medium-sized (0.01 to 0.1%). V gene TRBV7-9 combines with J gene TRBJ2-7; 13 bases agree with TRBD2. The CDR3 has 18 residues. Germline V gene lookup returns CDR1 SEHNR and CDR2 FQNEAQ (reference sequence). The junction had 8 bases not matched to a gene; V was cut back by 0 bases and J by 3 bases. CDR3 in DNA: TGTGCCAGCAGCTTAGCGGTAAGACTAGCGGGAGGTCTCTACGAGCAGTACTTC. It specifies CASSLAVRLAGGLYEQYF. Looking up the rest from reference TRBV7-9 and TRBJ2-7 gives the full variable domain: DTGVSQNPRHKITKRGQNVTFRCDPISEHNRLYWYRQTLGQGPEFLTYFQNEAQLEKSRLLSDRFSAERPKGSFSTLEIQRTEQGDSAMYLCASSLAVRLAGGLYEQYFGPGTRLTVT.

Notes on this clone: A read error is the likely source, as a far larger clone sits one nucleotide away. The sample holds other DNA sequences that translate to the same CDR3. V gene TRBV28 combines with J gene TRBJ1-5, with no clear D. This CDR3 comprises 11 residues. The V end was cut by 6 bases, the J end by 4 bases, with 4 bases between. Germline V gives CDR1 MDHEN, CDR2 SYDVKM. In DNA form, the CDR3 reads TGTGCCAGCAGCCCAAATCAGCCCCAGCATTTT. It yields the protein CASSPNQPQHF.